This entry describes one T cell receptor (beta chain). Its antigen remains unknown. Germline V gene data show CDR1 as SGHNT and CDR2 as YYREEE (reference sequence). The CDR3 sequence is 14 residues long. V dropped 0 bases and J dropped 5 bases, with 11 bases sitting between them. TCRdb reprocessed the RT-PCR reads via MiXCR and lists one record per CDR3 protein. Counted here are about 11,000 distinct CDR3 sequences, more than 65% occurring once; the ten biggest clones make up nearly 7.5%. This sample was included in a study of yellow fever vaccine responses in identical twins. Broader study findings: Twins' vaccine T cell responses were reported to seem partly convergent and partly personalized.

V gene TRBV5-4 combines with J gene TRBJ1-1, with D unclear. The receptor was derived from a woman under 30 who received the yellow fever vaccine. The source was T cells from blood (PBMCs), unsorted or a sorted subset (not recorded which), collected before or after yellow fever vaccination (not recorded which). CDR3 bases: TGTGCCAGCAGCTTGGATCGTGGTTGGACTGAAGCTTTCTTT. Translating gives CASSLDRGWTEAFF. Full variable domain (missing parts from reference TRBV5-4 and TRBJ1-1): ETGVTQSPTHLIKTRGQQVTLRCSSQSGHNTVSWYQQALGQGPQFIFQYYREEENGRGNFPPRFSGLQFPNYSSELNVNALELDDSALYLCASSLDRGWTEAFFGQGTRLTVV.